Listed below are T cell receptor beta chains from one sample, sequenced in a study of blood T cell repertoires in COVID-19. The protocol was immunoSEQ multiplex PCR, while the TCRdb copy is restricted to in-frame clones and leaves out a portion. The data hold tens of thousands of clones, with under 85% observed a single time. Sequencing used peripheral blood. Source of these receptors: a man aged 50-60 years with COVID-19, enrolled during active disease. Both conserved end residues are part of each CDR3. The D gene is left open where the match is weak. A row's size may be missing; if present it is once, few, many or a size class.

V	length	J	D	size	CDR3	DNA
TRBV30	14	TRBJ1-1	TRBD1	once	CAWWRDRENTEAFF	TGTGCCTGGTGGAGGGACAGGGAGAACACTGAAGCTTTCTTT
TRBV9	15	TRBJ1-6	NA	NA	CASSSQDMGGSPLHF	TGTGCCAGCAGCTCCCAAGACATGGGGGGTTCACCCCTCCACTTT
TRBV5-1	17	TRBJ2-7	TRBD2	NA	CASSFGTSGGPPYEQYF	TGCGCCAGCAGCTTTGGGACTAGCGGGGGCCCTCCCTACGAGCAGTACTTC
TRBV7-3	13	TRBJ2-2	TRBD1	NA	CASSPQGARELFF	TGTGCCAGCAGTCCCCAGGGGGCCCGGGAGCTGTTTTTT
TRBV6-5	15	TRBJ2-3	TRBD2	once	CASAPAGVGRDTQYF	TGTGCCAGCGCCCCAGCGGGAGTTGGGAGAGATACGCAGTATTTT
TRBV30	16	TRBJ1-5	NA	NA	CAWSEYGGTFNQPQHF	TGTGCCTGGAGTGAATATGGTGGGACATTCAATCAGCCCCAGCATTTT
TRBV30	14	TRBJ2-7	NA	NA	CALNRAGGSYEQYF	TGTGCCTTAAACAGGGCAGGAGGATCCTACGAGCAGTACTTC
TRBV28	11	TRBJ1-1	NA	NA	CASRGGTEAFF	TGTGCCAGCAGGGGGGGCACTGAAGCTTTCTTT
TRBV5-4	13	TRBJ2-3	NA	few	CASSLLGTDTQYF	TGTGCCAGCAGCTTGCTCGGCACAGATACGCAGTATTTT
TRBV18	14	TRBJ2-1	NA	few	CASSPPDGDNEQFF	TGTGCCAGCTCACCACCGGACGGGGACAATGAGCAGTTCTTC
TRBV5-6	15	TRBJ2-4	NA	NA	CASSLQEPGHHIQYF	TGTGCCAGCAGCCTTCAAGAGCCGGGACATCACATTCAGTACTTC
TRBV5-1	14	TRBJ1-1	TRBD1	NA	CASSPNEQGASAFF	TGCGCCAGCAGCCCTAACGAACAGGGGGCAAGTGCTTTCTTT
TRBV5-6	14	TRBJ1-6	NA	few	CASSLERANSPLHF	TGTGCCAGCAGCTTGGAGAGGGCAAATTCACCCCTCCACTTT
TRBV4-1	16	TRBJ2-3	TRBD2	NA	CASSQGSGASTDTQYF	TGCGCCAGCAGCCAAGGAAGCGGGGCCTCCACAGATACGCAGTATTTT
TRBV9	14	TRBJ2-5	NA	NA	CASSVTPGKETQYF	TGTGCCAGCAGCGTTACCCCAGGGAAAGAGACCCAGTACTTC
TRBV28	13	TRBJ2-2	NA	NA	CASRSQNTGELFF	TGTGCCAGCAGGTCACAGAACACCGGGGAGCTGTTTTTT
TRBV9	18	TRBJ2-2	NA	few	CASSGRERVTANTGELFF	TGTGCCAGCAGCGGACGGGAGCGGGTAACCGCGAACACCGGGGAGCTGTTTTTT
TRBV19	13	TRBJ1-1	TRBD1	NA	CASRGQGGTEAFF	TGTGCCAGCCGAGGACAGGGAGGCACTGAAGCTTTCTTT
TRBV10-2	15	TRBJ1-3	NA	NA	CASSESNRAWNTIYF	TGCGCCAGCAGTGAGTCGAACAGGGCGTGGAACACCATATATTTT
TRBV3-1/TRBV3-2	14	TRBJ2-7	NA	NA	CASSNGGTSYEQYF	TGTGCCAGCAGCAACGGGGGTACCTCCTACGAGCAGTACTTC
TRBV5-1	17	TRBJ2-3	TRBD2	NA	CASSTGGLAGGTDTQYF	TGCGCCAGCAGCACCGGCGGACTAGCGGGGGGCACAGATACGCAGTATTTT
TRBV19	15	TRBJ1-5	NA	medium-sized	CASSIGQVYGQPQHF	TGTGCCAGTAGTATAGGACAGGTCTACGGTCAGCCCCAGCATTTT
TRBV7-2	14	TRBJ2-7	NA	NA	CASSLGPRNYEQYF	TGTGCCAGCAGCTTAGGTCCTAGAAACTACGAGCAGTACTTC
TRBV18	17	TRBJ2-1	TRBD1	NA	CASSPSSAGGGYNEQFF	TGTGCCAGCTCACCCTCATCGGCAGGGGGCGGGTACAATGAGCAGTTCTTC
TRBV2	14	TRBJ1-1	NA	NA	CASSFSAAGTEAFF	TGTGCCAGCAGTTTCTCAGCCGCCGGGACTGAAGCTTTCTTT
TRBV7-3	15	TRBJ2-3	TRBD2	NA	CASSLTAGGTDTQYF	TGTGCCAGCAGCTTAACGGCGGGGGGCACAGATACGCAGTATTTT
TRBV10-2	15	TRBJ1-5	NA	NA	CASSEAGAEGWPQHF	TGCGCCAGCAGTGAAGCAGGGGCGGAAGGTTGGCCCCAGCATTTT
TRBV5-1	16	TRBJ2-3	NA	NA	CASSLGRDNFTDTQYF	TGCGCCAGCAGCTTGGGACGGGATAACTTCACAGATACGCAGTATTTT
TRBV28	14	TRBJ1-1	NA	few	CASRSPGLNTEAFF	TGTGCCAGCAGGTCTCCGGGGTTGAACACTGAAGCTTTCTTT
TRBV5-4	16	TRBJ2-5	NA	once	CASSIPTGLALGTQYF	TGTGCCAGCAGCATACCGACGGGACTCGCGTTAGGGACCCAGTACTTC
TRBV6-1	14	TRBJ2-5	NA	few	CASSEVGRAETQYF	TGTGCCAGCAGTGAAGTCGGCAGGGCGGAGACCCAGTACTTC
TRBV5-1	14	TRBJ2-7	TRBD2	NA	CASSSTGGSYEQYF	TGCGCCAGCAGCTCCACCGGGGGGTCCTACGAGCAGTACTTC
TRBV5-1	13	TRBJ1-1	NA	NA	CASRPGAGTEAFF	TGCGCCAGCAGGCCCGGCGCGGGGACTGAAGCTTTCTTT
TRBV20-1	17	TRBJ1-3	TRBD1	once	CSASGQGISASGNTIYF	TGCAGTGCTAGTGGACAGGGGATTTCCGCCTCTGGAAACACCATATATTTT
TRBV24-1	16	TRBJ2-3	TRBD1	NA	CATSERRTGGADTQYF	TGTGCCACCAGTGAACGGAGGACAGGGGGAGCAGATACGCAGTATTTT
TRBV11-2	14	TRBJ1-2	TRBD1	NA	CASSFGQGDYGYTF	TGTGCCAGCAGCTTTGGACAGGGGGACTATGGCTACACCTTC
TRBV18	14	TRBJ2-7	TRBD1	NA	CASSQPGQRDEQYF	TGTGCCAGCTCCCAACCGGGACAGAGGGACGAGCAGTACTTC
TRBV2	14	TRBJ2-5	TRBD2	NA	CASSPDGGRETQYF	TGTGCCAGCAGTCCCGACGGGGGGAGGGAGACCCAGTACTTC
TRBV24-1	15	TRBJ1-2	TRBD1	NA	CATSDPGQGEYGYTF	TGTGCCACCAGTGATCCCGGACAGGGGGAATATGGCTACACCTTC
TRBV7-2	13	TRBJ2-7	NA	NA	CASSLKRGYEQYF	TGTGCCAGCAGCTTAAAAAGAGGCTACGAGCAGTACTTC
TRBV7-9	16	TRBJ2-5	TRBD2	NA	CASSPQRGGYQETQYF	TGTGCCAGCAGCCCTCAGCGGGGAGGGTACCAAGAGACCCAGTACTTC
TRBV4-1	15	TRBJ2-1	TRBD2	once	CASRRQIGGGNEQFF	TGCGCCAGCAGACGGCAAATCGGGGGGGGCAATGAGCAGTTCTTC
TRBV9	16	TRBJ2-7	TRBD2	NA	CASSVGNSGSSYEQYF	TGTGCCAGCAGCGTAGGAAATAGCGGGAGTTCCTACGAGCAGTACTTC
TRBV24-1	16	TRBJ2-1	NA	few	CATSENRREVYNEQFF	TGTGCCACCAGTGAGAACCGGAGGGAGGTTTATAATGAGCAGTTCTTC
TRBV6-5	13	TRBJ2-1	NA	NA	CASSNPQGHEQFF	TGTGCCAGCAGTAACCCCCAGGGGCATGAGCAGTTCTTC
TRBV11-3	14	TRBJ2-7	NA	NA	CASSLMRTSYEQYF	TGTGCCAGCAGCTTAATGAGAACCTCCTACGAGCAGTACTTC
TRBV2	16	TRBJ2-2	TRBD2	NA	CASSDGLAGNTGELFF	TGTGCCAGCAGTGACGGGCTAGCGGGGAACACCGGGGAGCTGTTTTTT